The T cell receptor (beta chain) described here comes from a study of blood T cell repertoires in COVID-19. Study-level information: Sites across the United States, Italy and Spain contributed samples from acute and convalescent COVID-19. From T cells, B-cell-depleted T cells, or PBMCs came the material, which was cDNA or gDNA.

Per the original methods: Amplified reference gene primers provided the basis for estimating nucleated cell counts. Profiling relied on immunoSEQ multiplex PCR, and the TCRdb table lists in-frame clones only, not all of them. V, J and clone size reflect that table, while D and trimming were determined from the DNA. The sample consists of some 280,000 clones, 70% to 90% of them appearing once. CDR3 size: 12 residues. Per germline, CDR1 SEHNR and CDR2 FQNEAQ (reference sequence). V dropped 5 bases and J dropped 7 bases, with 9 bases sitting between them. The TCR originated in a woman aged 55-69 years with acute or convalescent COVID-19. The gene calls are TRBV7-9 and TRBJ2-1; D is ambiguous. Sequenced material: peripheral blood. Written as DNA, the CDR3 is TGTGCCAGCAGCATGACTTTAAATGAGCAGTTCTTC. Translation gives CASSMTLNEQFF.